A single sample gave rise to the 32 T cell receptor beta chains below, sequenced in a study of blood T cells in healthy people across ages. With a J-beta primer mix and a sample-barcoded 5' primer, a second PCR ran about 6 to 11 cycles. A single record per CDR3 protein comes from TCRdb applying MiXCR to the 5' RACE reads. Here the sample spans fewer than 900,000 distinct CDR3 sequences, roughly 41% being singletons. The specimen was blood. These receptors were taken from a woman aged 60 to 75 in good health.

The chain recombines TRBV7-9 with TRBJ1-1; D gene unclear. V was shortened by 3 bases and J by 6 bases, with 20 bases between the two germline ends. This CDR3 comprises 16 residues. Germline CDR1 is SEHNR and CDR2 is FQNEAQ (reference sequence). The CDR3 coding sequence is TGTGCCAGCAGCTTGGACCTAGGGTTTATGAAGGCTGAAGCTTTCTTT. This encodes CASSLDLGFMKAEAFF. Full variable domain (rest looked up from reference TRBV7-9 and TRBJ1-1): DTGVSQNPRHKITKRGQNVTFRCDPISEHNRLYWYRQTLGQGPEFLTYFQNEAQLEKSRLLSDRFSAERPKGSFSTLEIQRTEQGDSAMYLCASSLDLGFMKAEAFFGQGTRLTVV.

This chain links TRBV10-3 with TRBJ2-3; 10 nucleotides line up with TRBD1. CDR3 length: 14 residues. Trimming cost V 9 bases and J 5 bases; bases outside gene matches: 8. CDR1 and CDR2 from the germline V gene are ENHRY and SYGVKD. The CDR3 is CAMKGGQGEDTQYF. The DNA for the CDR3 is TGTGCCATGAAAGGAGGACAGGGGGAAGATACGCAGTATTTT.

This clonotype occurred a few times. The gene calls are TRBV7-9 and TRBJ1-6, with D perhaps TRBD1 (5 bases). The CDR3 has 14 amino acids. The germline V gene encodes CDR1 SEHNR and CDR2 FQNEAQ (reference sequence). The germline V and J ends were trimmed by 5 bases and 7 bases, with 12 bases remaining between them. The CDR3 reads CASSPDSPNSPLHF. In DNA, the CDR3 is TGTGCCAGCAGCCCCGACAGTCCGAATTCACCCCTCCACTTT.

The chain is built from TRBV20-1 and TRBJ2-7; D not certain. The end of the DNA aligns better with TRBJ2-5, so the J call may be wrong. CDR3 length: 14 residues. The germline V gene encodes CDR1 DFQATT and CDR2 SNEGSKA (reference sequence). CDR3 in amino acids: CSARTGLSSETQYF. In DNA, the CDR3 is TGCAGTGCGCGGACGGGCCTCTCGTCGGAGACCCAGTACTTC.

This chain's CDR3 is CSGQGVGTDTQYF. CDR3 sequence (DNA): TGCAGTGGGCAGGGGGTTGGGACAGATACGCAGTATTTT. V usage is TRBV20-1 and J usage is TRBJ2-3, with 7 bases identical to TRBD1. Germline V gene data show CDR1 as DFQATT and CDR2 as SNEGSKA (reference sequence). This CDR3 is built from 13 residues. The J segment lost 3 bases and the V segment lost 7 bases, leaving 7 bases of the junction unmatched.

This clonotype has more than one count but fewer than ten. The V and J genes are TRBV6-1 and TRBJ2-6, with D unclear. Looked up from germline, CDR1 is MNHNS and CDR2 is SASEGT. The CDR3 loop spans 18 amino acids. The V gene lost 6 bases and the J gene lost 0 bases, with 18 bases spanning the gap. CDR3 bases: TGTGCCAGCAGCCGCCTCGAAACTTCCATCTCTGGGGCCAACGTCCTGACTTTC. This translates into CASSRLETSISGANVLTF.

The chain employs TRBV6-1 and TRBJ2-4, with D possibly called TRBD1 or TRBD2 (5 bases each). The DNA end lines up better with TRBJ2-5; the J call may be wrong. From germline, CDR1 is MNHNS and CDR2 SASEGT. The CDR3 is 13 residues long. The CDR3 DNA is TGTGCCAGCAGTGTCCGGGACGGAGAGACCCAGTACTTC. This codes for CASSVRDGETQYF.

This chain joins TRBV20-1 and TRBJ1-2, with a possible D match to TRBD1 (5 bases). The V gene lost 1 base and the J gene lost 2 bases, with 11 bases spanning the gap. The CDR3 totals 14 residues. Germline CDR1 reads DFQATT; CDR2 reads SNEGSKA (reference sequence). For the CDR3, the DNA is TGCAGTGCTAGAGGTGGCAGGGAGAACTATGGCTACACCTTC. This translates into CSARGGRENYGYTF.

CDR3 bases: TGTGCCAGCAGCTTAGTTCGGGGGGCAGGAGAGACCCAGTACTTC. As protein: CASSLVRGAGETQYF. This rearrangement joins TRBV7-2 to TRBJ2-5; perhaps TRBD2 as D (7 bases). This CDR3 is built from 15 residues. Per germline, CDR1 SGHTA and CDR2 FQGNSA. Between the trimmed V and J ends, which lost 1 base and 4 bases, there was a span of 13 bases.

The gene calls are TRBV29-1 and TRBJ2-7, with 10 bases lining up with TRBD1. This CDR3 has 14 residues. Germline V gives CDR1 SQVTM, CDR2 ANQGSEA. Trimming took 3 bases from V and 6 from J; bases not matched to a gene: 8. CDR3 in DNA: TGCAGCGTTGACCCCGGGACAGGGGACATCGAGCAGTACTTC. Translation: CSVDPGTGDIEQYF.

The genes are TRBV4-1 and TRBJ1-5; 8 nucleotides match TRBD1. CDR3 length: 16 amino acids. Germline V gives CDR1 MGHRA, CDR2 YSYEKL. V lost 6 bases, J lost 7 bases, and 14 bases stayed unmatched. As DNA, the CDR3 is TGCGCCAGCAGGCAGCCAGGACAGGGTCCGGGACAGCCCCAGCATTTT. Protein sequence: CASRQPGQGPGQPQHF.

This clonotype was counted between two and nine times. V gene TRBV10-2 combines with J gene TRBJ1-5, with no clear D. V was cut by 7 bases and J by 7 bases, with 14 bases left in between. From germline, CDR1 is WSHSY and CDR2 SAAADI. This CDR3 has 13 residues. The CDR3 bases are TGCGCCAGCAAAGGATCAAATCACCAGCCCCAGCATTTT. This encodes CASKGSNHQPQHF.

The CDR3 region has the DNA TGTGCCAGCAATCGGGCGGGGGGATACAATGAGCAGTTCTTC. Its protein product is CASNRAGGYNEQFF. V usage is TRBV2 and J usage is TRBJ2-1; 8 bases match TRBD2. The CDR3 totals 14 residues. Trimming took 7 bases from V and 4 from J; bases not matched to a gene: 6. Germline values: CDR1 SNHLY, CDR2 FYNNEI.

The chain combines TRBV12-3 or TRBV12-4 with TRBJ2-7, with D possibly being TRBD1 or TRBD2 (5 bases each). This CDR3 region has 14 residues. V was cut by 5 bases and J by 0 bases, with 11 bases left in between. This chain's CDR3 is CASSPWGSSYEQYF. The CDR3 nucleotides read TGTGCCAGCAGTCCCTGGGGGAGCTCCTACGAGCAGTACTTC.

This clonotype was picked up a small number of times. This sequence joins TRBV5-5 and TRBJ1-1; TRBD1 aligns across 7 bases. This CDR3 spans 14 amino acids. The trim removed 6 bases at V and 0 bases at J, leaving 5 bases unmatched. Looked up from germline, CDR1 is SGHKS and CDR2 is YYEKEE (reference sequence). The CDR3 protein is CASTWGTVNTEAFF. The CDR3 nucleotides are TGTGCCAGCACCTGGGGGACAGTGAACACTGAAGCTTTCTTT.

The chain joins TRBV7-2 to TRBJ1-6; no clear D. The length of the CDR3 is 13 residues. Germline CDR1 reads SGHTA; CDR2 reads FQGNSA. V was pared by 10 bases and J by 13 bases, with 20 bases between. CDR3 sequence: CATSGTVGSPLHF. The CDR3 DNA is TGTGCCACCTCAGGAACGGTCGGATCTCCCCTCCACTTT.

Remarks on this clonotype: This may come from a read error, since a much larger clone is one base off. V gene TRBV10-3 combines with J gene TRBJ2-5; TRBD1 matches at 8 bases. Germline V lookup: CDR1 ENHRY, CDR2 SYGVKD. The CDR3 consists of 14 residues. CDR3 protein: CAIQDRVEGETRYF. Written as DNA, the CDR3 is TGTGCCATACAGGACAGGGTGGAAGGAGAGACCCGGTACTTC.

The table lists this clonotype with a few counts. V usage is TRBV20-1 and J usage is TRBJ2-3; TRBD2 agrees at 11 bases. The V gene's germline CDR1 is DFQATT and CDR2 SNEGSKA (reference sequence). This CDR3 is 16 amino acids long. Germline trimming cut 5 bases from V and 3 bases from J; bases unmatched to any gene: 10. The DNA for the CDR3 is TGCAGTGCTCCCCGACTAGCGGGGTATCTGACAGATACGCAGTATTTT. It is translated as CSAPRLAGYLTDTQYF.

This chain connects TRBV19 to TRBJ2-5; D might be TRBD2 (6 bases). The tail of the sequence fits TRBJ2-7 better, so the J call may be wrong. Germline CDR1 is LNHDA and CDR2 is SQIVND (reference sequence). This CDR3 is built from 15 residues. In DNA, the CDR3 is TGTGCCAGTAGAGATGTAGCGGACTTATCCCACGAGCAGTACTTC. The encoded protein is CASRDVADLSHEQYF.

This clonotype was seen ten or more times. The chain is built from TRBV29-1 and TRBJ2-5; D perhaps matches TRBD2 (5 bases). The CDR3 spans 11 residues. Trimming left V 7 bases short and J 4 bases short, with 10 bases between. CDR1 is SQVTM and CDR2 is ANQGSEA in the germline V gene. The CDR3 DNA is TGCAGCGGGGAGAAGGGAGAGACCCAGTACTTC. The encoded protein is CSGEKGETQYF. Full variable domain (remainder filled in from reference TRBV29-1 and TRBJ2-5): SAVISQKPSRDICQRGTSLTIQCQVDSQVTMMFWYRQQPGQSLTLIATANQGSEATYESGFVIDKFPISRPNLTFSTLTVSNMSPEDSSIYLCSGEKGETQYFGPGTRLLVL.

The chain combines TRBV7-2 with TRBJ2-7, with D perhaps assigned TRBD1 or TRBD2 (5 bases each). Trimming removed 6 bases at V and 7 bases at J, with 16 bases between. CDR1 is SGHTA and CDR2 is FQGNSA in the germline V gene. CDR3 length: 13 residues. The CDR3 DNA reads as TGTGCCAGCAGTCCCCCGGGGCACAATGAGCAGTACTTC. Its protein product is CASSPPGHNEQYF.

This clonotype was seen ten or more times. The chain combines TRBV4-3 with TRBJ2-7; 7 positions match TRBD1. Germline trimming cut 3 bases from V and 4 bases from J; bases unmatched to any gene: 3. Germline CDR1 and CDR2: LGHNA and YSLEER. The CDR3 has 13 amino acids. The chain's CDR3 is CASSQDRRYEQYF. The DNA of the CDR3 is TGCGCCAGCAGCCAGGACAGGAGGTACGAGCAGTACTTC.

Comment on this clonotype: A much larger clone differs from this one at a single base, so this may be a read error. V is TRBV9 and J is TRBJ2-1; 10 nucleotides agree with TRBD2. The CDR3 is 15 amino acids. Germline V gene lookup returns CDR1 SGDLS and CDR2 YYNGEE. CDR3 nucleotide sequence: TGTGCCAGCAGCGTAGAAGCGGGGGGGTACAATGGGCAGTTCTTC. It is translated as CASSVEAGGYNGQFF.

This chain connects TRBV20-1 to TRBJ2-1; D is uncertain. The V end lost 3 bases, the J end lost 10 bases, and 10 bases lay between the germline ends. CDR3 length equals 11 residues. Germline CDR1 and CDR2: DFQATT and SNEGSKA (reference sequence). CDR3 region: CSASTSYEQFF. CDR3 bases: TGCAGTGCTAGTACCTCCTACGAGCAGTTCTTC.

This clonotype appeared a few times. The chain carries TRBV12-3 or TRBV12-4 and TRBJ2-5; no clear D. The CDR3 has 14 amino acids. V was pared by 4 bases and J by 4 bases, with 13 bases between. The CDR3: CASSSANNRETQYF. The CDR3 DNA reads TGTGCCAGCAGTTCCGCTAATAATCGAGAGACCCAGTACTTC.

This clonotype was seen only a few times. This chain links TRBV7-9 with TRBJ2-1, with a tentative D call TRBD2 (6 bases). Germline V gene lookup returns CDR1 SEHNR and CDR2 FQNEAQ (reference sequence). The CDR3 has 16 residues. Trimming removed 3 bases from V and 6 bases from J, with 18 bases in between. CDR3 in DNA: TGTGCCAGCAGCTTCGCAGGAAAGCGGGTGATCAATGAGCAGTTCTTC. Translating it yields CASSFAGKRVINEQFF.

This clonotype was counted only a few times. The CDR3 spells CSVDDTDTGELFF. CDR3 coding DNA: TGCAGCGTTGATGACACAGACACCGGGGAGCTGTTTTTT. The chain links TRBV29-1 to TRBJ2-2; D call uncertain. The CDR3 loop spans 13 amino acids. The V end was cut by 3 bases, the J end by 3 bases, with 8 bases between. Per the germline V gene, CDR1 is SQVTM and CDR2 is ANQGSEA.

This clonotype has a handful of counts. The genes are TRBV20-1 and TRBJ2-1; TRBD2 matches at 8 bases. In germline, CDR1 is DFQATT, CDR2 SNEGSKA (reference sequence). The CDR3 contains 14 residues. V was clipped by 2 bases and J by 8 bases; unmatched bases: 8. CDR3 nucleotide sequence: TGCAGTGCTAGACTGGCCGGGGGGGCCTATGAGCAGTTCTTC. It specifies CSARLAGGAYEQFF.

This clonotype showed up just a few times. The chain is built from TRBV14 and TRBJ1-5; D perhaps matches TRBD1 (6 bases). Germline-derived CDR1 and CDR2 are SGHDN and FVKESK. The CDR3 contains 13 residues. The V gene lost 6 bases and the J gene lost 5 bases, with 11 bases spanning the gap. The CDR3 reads CASSLTGYQPQHF. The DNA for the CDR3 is TGTGCCAGCAGTCTGACAGGTTATCAGCCCCAGCATTTT. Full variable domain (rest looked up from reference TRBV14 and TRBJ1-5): EAGVTQFPSHSVIEKGQTVTLRCDPISGHDNLYWYRRVMGKEIKFLLHFVKESKQDESGMPNNRFLAERTGGTYSTLKVQPAELEDSGVYFCASSLTGYQPQHFGDGTRLSIL.

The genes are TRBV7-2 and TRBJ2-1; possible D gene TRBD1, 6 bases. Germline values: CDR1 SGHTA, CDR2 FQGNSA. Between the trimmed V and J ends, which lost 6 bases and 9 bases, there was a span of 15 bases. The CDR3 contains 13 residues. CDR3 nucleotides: TGTGCCAGCAGTATTCAGGGGACGAGTGAGCAGTTCTTC. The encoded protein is CASSIQGTSEQFF. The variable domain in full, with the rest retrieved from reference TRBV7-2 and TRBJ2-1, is GAGVSQSPSNKVTEKGKDVELRCDPISGHTALYWYRQSLGQGLEFLIYFQGNSAPDKSGLPSDRFSAERTGGSVSTLTIQRTQQEDSAVYLCASSIQGTSEQFFGPGTRLTVL.

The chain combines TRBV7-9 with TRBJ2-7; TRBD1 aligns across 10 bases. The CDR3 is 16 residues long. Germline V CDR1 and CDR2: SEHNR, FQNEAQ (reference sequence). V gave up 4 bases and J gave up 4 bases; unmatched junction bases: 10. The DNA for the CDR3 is TGTGCCAGCAGCTCGACCGGGACAGGGGACAAATACGAGCAGTACTTC. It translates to CASSSTGTGDKYEQYF.

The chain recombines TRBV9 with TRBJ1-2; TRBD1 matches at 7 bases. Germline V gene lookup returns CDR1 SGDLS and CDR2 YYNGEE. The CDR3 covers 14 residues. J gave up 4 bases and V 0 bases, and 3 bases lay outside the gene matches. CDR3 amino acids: CASSVGNRGYGYTF. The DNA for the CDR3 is TGTGCCAGCAGCGTAGGAAACAGGGGCTATGGCTACACCTTC. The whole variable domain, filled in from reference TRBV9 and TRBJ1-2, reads DSGVTQTPKHLITATGQRVTLRCSPRSGDLSVYWYQQSLDQGLQFLIQYYNGEERAKGNILERFSAQQFPDLHSELNLSSLELGDSALYFCASSVGNRGYGYTFGSGTRLTVV.